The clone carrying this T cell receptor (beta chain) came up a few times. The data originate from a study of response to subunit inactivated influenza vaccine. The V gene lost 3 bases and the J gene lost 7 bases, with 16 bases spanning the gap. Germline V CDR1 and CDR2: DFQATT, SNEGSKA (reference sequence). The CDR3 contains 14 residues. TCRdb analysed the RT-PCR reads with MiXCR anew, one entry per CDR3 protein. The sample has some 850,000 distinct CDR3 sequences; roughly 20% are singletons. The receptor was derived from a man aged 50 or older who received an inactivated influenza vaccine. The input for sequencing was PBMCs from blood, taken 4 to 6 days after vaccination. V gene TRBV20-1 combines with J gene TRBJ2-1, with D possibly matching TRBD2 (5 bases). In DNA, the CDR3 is TGCAGTGCTAGGGGGAGAGCGAGCAGGAATGAGCAGTTCTTC. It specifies CSARGRASRNEQFF.